The source of this T cell receptor (beta chain) is a study of blood T cell repertoires in COVID-19. Germline V lookup: CDR1 KGHSH, CDR2 LQKENI. The CDR3 runs 13 residues. V lost 3 bases and J 4 bases, leaving 9 bases between the germline ends. The method was immunoSEQ multiplex PCR; TCRdb's version includes in-frame clones alone and lacks a portion of them. This sample carries hundreds of thousands of clones, 85% to 90% of them seen once, and the ten largest clones take over 4%. This clonotype was sampled from a woman younger than 45 who had recovered from COVID-19. What was sequenced was PBMCs or T cells enriched from blood (not recorded which). The J gene is TRBJ1-2, the V gene TRBV18; no clear D gene. Here the CDR3 reads CASSPPDTYGYTF. The CDR3 DNA is TGTGCCAGCTCACCTCCTGACACCTATGGCTACACCTTC.